This TCR beta chain originates from a study of CD8 T cells in Susac syndrome. Random hexamers were used to reverse transcribe an amount of about 0.45 to 1 ug RNA. TCR beta CDR3 was amplified by immunoSEQ multiplex PCR. This amplification extended across 54 Vbeta and 13 Jbeta segments. TCRdb recomputed calls from the immunoSEQ multiplex PCR reads with MiXCR, one row per CDR3 protein. The sample consists of 100,000 to 150,000 distinct CDR3 sequences, around 94% of them appearing once. Germline loops: CDR1 SQVTM, CDR2 ANQGSEA. CDR3 length: 14 amino acids. The ends lost 2 bases at V and 3 bases at J; junction bases unmatched: 2. Negative isolation was used for CD8+ and CD4+ T cells and FACS enrichment for TEMRA cells.

Sequenced: CD4+ T cells from PBMCs. The chain is built from TRBV29-1 and TRBJ2-1, with 9 bases aligning to TRBD2. The TCR originated in a human donor in good health. CDR3 sequence reads: CSVERLAVYNEQFF. The DNA of the CDR3 is TGCAGCGTTGAAAGACTAGCGGTCTACAATGAGCAGTTCTTC.